Listed below are T cell receptor beta chains from one sample, sequenced in a study of CD8+ T cells in alopecia areata. Libraries were prepared by immunoSEQ multiplex PCR; TCRdb keeps only in-frame clonotypes and omits some of them. The sample includes more than 150,000 clones, about 60% of them seen just once. The specimen comprised CD8+ T cells sorted from blood, sampled at week 24, from a patient treated with tofacitinib. Receptors were obtained from a human donor with alopecia areata. Each CDR3 is given with its conserved first and last residue. Fields, in order: D gene, V gene, clone size, J gene, CDR3 DNA, CDR3 protein. The D gene is left open where the match is weak. Clone size is shown for a subset of rows, as once, few, many or a class of expanded clone.

d_gene: TRBD1; v_gene: TRBV29-1; abundance: NA; j_gene: TRBJ2-2; CDR3nt: TGCAGCGTTGCGGGACAGGGTGTAGTCGGGGAGCTGTTTTTT; CDR3aa: CSVAGQGVVGELFF
d_gene: NA; v_gene: TRBV30; abundance: NA; j_gene: TRBJ2-5; CDR3nt: TGTGCCTGGAGCGCTCTTGGGGGACCATCGGAGACCCAGTACTTC; CDR3aa: CAWSALGGPSETQYF
d_gene: NA; v_gene: TRBV10-2; abundance: NA; j_gene: TRBJ1-1; CDR3nt: TGCGCCAGCACCAGTTTGGTGAGGAACACTGAAGCTTTCTTT; CDR3aa: CASTSLVRNTEAFF
d_gene: NA; v_gene: TRBV27; abundance: few; j_gene: TRBJ1-5; CDR3nt: TGTGCCAGCAGAGGGGTCGGCAATCAGCCCCAGCATTTT; CDR3aa: CASRGVGNQPQHF
d_gene: NA; v_gene: TRBV4-1; abundance: NA; j_gene: TRBJ1-2; CDR3nt: TGCGCCAGCAGCCAAGATCGGCAGGGACCCTATGGCTACACCTTC; CDR3aa: CASSQDRQGPYGYTF
d_gene: TRBD1; v_gene: TRBV11-1; abundance: NA; j_gene: TRBJ2-7; CDR3nt: TGTGCCAGCAGCTTAATGGGACAGGGGCAATACGAGCAGTACTTC; CDR3aa: CASSLMGQGQYEQYF
d_gene: NA; v_gene: TRBV30; abundance: NA; j_gene: TRBJ2-7; CDR3nt: TGTGCCTGGACAGACTCCTACGAGCAGTACTTC; CDR3aa: CAWTDSYEQYF
d_gene: TRBD1; v_gene: TRBV29-1; abundance: NA; j_gene: TRBJ2-7; CDR3nt: TGCAGCGTTGAAGGGCTGGGACAGGGGGTCTACGAGCAGTACTTC; CDR3aa: CSVEGLGQGVYEQYF
d_gene: TRBD1; v_gene: TRBV7-9; abundance: few; j_gene: TRBJ2-7; CDR3nt: TGTGCCAGCAGCTTCGCGGACAGGGTCTCCTACGAGCAGTACTTC; CDR3aa: CASSFADRVSYEQYF
d_gene: TRBD1; v_gene: TRBV25-1; abundance: NA; j_gene: TRBJ1-5; CDR3nt: TGTGCCAGCAGCGGACAGGGGTTGAGACAGCCCCAGCATTTT; CDR3aa: CASSGQGLRQPQHF
d_gene: TRBD1; v_gene: TRBV4-1; abundance: NA; j_gene: TRBJ1-5; CDR3nt: TGCGCCAGCAGCCAAGGTATCAGGGGGCCTAGCAATCAGCCCCAGCATTTT; CDR3aa: CASSQGIRGPSNQPQHF
d_gene: NA; v_gene: TRBV5-4; abundance: NA; j_gene: TRBJ1-2; CDR3nt: TGTGCCAGCAGCCTACATCTGGCGGGGGGGTGGTATGGCTACACCTTC; CDR3aa: CASSLHLAGGWYGYTF
d_gene: NA; v_gene: TRBV19; abundance: NA; j_gene: TRBJ2-2; CDR3nt: TGTGCCAGTAGCCCTCCCGGGGAGCTGTTTTTT; CDR3aa: CASSPPGELFF
d_gene: TRBD1; v_gene: TRBV9; abundance: once; j_gene: TRBJ1-5; CDR3nt: TGTGCCAGCAGCGGTACAGGGGGCCTAAATCAGCCCCAGCATTTT; CDR3aa: CASSGTGGLNQPQHF
d_gene: NA; v_gene: TRBV15; abundance: NA; j_gene: TRBJ1-5; CDR3nt: TGTGCCACCAGCAGAGATCTAGGGAGCAATCAGCCCCAGCATTTT; CDR3aa: CATSRDLGSNQPQHF
d_gene: NA; v_gene: TRBV18; abundance: NA; j_gene: TRBJ2-7; CDR3nt: TGTGCCAGCTCACCAGAGGGTTCCTACGAGCAGTACTTC; CDR3aa: CASSPEGSYEQYF
d_gene: NA; v_gene: TRBV27; abundance: once; j_gene: TRBJ2-7; CDR3nt: TGTGCCAGCAGGGGCAGAGGGGACTACGAGCAGTACTTC; CDR3aa: CASRGRGDYEQYF
d_gene: NA; v_gene: TRBV4-1; abundance: NA; j_gene: TRBJ1-1; CDR3nt: TGCGCCAGCAGCCAAGTGGGTGGAACTGAAGCTTTCTTT; CDR3aa: CASSQVGGTEAFF
d_gene: NA; v_gene: TRBV13; abundance: once; j_gene: TRBJ2-1; CDR3nt: TGTGCCAGCAGCTTAGCCCTCTGGAGGGGGAAGGAGGGTGAGCAGTTCTTC; CDR3aa: CASSLALWRGKEGEQFF
d_gene: NA; v_gene: TRBV13; abundance: NA; j_gene: TRBJ1-2; CDR3nt: TGTGCCAGCAGCTTAGGCCGCGCGGAGACCTATGGCTACACCTTC; CDR3aa: CASSLGRAETYGYTF
d_gene: NA; v_gene: TRBV29-1; abundance: NA; j_gene: TRBJ1-5; CDR3nt: TGCAGCGTTAGGCAGACGAATCAGCCCCAGCATTTT; CDR3aa: CSVRQTNQPQHF
d_gene: NA; v_gene: TRBV6-4; abundance: NA; j_gene: TRBJ2-2; CDR3nt: TGTGCCAGCAGTGGGTCGAACACCGGGGAGCTGTTTTTT; CDR3aa: CASSGSNTGELFF
d_gene: NA; v_gene: TRBV7-9; abundance: NA; j_gene: TRBJ2-5; CDR3nt: TGTGCCAGCAGCTTCGACGCGGGGGCACAAGAGACCCAGTACTTC; CDR3aa: CASSFDAGAQETQYF
d_gene: NA; v_gene: TRBV7-3; abundance: NA; j_gene: TRBJ2-2; CDR3nt: TGTGCCAGCAGGCAACAACAGGGTGCCGGGGAGCTGTTTTTT; CDR3aa: CASRQQQGAGELFF
d_gene: TRBD1; v_gene: TRBV29-1; abundance: few; j_gene: TRBJ2-5; CDR3nt: TGCAGCTCCGGGACAGCACAAGAGACCCAGTACTTC; CDR3aa: CSSGTAQETQYF
d_gene: NA; v_gene: TRBV19; abundance: NA; j_gene: TRBJ2-3; CDR3nt: TGTGCCAGCAAAGTGGCGGGGTTCACAGATACGCAGTATTTT; CDR3aa: CASKVAGFTDTQYF
d_gene: NA; v_gene: TRBV6-5; abundance: NA; j_gene: TRBJ2-5; CDR3nt: TGTGCCAGCAGTTATGGGGGCGAGGAGACCCAGTACTTC; CDR3aa: CASSYGGEETQYF
d_gene: NA; v_gene: TRBV30; abundance: few; j_gene: TRBJ1-6; CDR3nt: TGTGCCTCACACCAGGGAGGCAATTCACCCCTCCACTTT; CDR3aa: CASHQGGNSPLHF
d_gene: TRBD1; v_gene: TRBV5-1; abundance: NA; j_gene: TRBJ2-5; CDR3nt: TGCGCCAGCAGCTTCCGGGACAGGGTATTCCAAGAGACCCAGTACTTC; CDR3aa: CASSFRDRVFQETQYF
d_gene: NA; v_gene: TRBV2; abundance: NA; j_gene: TRBJ2-6; CDR3nt: TGTGCCAGCAGTGTTTGGGACTCTGGGGCCAACGTCCTGACTTTC; CDR3aa: CASSVWDSGANVLTF
d_gene: NA; v_gene: TRBV13; abundance: NA; j_gene: TRBJ1-2; CDR3nt: TGTGCCAGCAGCTCGAGGGGAGATGGCTACACCTTC; CDR3aa: CASSSRGDGYTF
d_gene: TRBD1; v_gene: TRBV14; abundance: few; j_gene: TRBJ2-3; CDR3nt: TGTGCCAGCAGCCTTACTTACAGGGGAGATACGCAGTATTTT; CDR3aa: CASSLTYRGDTQYF
d_gene: TRBD1; v_gene: TRBV18; abundance: NA; j_gene: TRBJ1-2; CDR3nt: TGTGCCAGCTCACCAACAGGGGGCGACTATGGCTACACCTTC; CDR3aa: CASSPTGGDYGYTF
d_gene: NA; v_gene: TRBV29-1; abundance: NA; j_gene: TRBJ1-1; CDR3nt: TGCAGCGTTGAGTCTGACACTGAAGCTTTCTTT; CDR3aa: CSVESDTEAFF
d_gene: NA; v_gene: TRBV7-9; abundance: NA; j_gene: TRBJ1-1; CDR3nt: TGTGCCAGTGCGACGGCAAACACTGAAGCTTTCTTT; CDR3aa: CASATANTEAFF
d_gene: NA; v_gene: TRBV11-2; abundance: NA; j_gene: TRBJ1-1; CDR3nt: TGTGCCAGCAGGAAAGGGAGGTACACTGAAGCTTTCTTT; CDR3aa: CASRKGRYTEAFF
d_gene: NA; v_gene: TRBV4-1; abundance: NA; j_gene: TRBJ1-1; CDR3nt: TGCGCCAGCAGCCAAATACAGGGCACTGAAGCTTTCTTT; CDR3aa: CASSQIQGTEAFF
d_gene: TRBD1; v_gene: TRBV27; abundance: NA; j_gene: TRBJ2-3; CDR3nt: TGTGCCAGCAGTTATCTTTTGGGACAGGGACGTCCAGATACGCAGTATTTT; CDR3aa: CASSYLLGQGRPDTQYF
d_gene: TRBD1; v_gene: TRBV25-1; abundance: NA; j_gene: TRBJ2-2; CDR3nt: TGTGCCAGCAGTGAATTCCCCAGGGGGCCCGGGGAGCTGTTTTTT; CDR3aa: CASSEFPRGPGELFF
d_gene: TRBD1; v_gene: TRBV4-1; abundance: NA; j_gene: TRBJ2-7; CDR3nt: TGCGCCAGCAGCCGCGGACAGGGGACCAACTACGAGCAGTACTTC; CDR3aa: CASSRGQGTNYEQYF
d_gene: NA; v_gene: TRBV7-9; abundance: few; j_gene: TRBJ2-1; CDR3nt: TGTGCCAGCATGGGACCTCGTGATGAGCAGTTCTTC; CDR3aa: CASMGPRDEQFF
d_gene: NA; v_gene: TRBV4-2; abundance: NA; j_gene: TRBJ2-7; CDR3nt: TGTGCCAGCAGCCCAGGTCAAACAGGGTTTTCCTACGAGCAGTACTTC; CDR3aa: CASSPGQTGFSYEQYF
d_gene: NA; v_gene: TRBV28; abundance: NA; j_gene: TRBJ1-5; CDR3nt: TGTGCCAGCAGTTTCGGCAGGCCCAATCAGCCCCAGCATTTT; CDR3aa: CASSFGRPNQPQHF
d_gene: NA; v_gene: TRBV7-8; abundance: NA; j_gene: TRBJ2-7; CDR3nt: TGTGCCAGCAGCCCCGCCGGGCGTCCCTACGAGCAGTACTTC; CDR3aa: CASSPAGRPYEQYF
d_gene: TRBD2; v_gene: TRBV27; abundance: NA; j_gene: TRBJ2-1; CDR3nt: TGTGCCAGCAGTTACAAACTAGCGGGGGACCACAATGAGCAGTTCTTC; CDR3aa: CASSYKLAGDHNEQFF
d_gene: NA; v_gene: TRBV11-3; abundance: NA; j_gene: TRBJ1-3; CDR3nt: TGTGCCAGCAGCTCTGCCCCCGTTCCTAGCTCTGGAAACACCATATATTTT; CDR3aa: CASSSAPVPSSGNTIYF
d_gene: TRBD2; v_gene: TRBV2; abundance: NA; j_gene: TRBJ2-5; CDR3nt: TGTGCCAGCAGCGGACTAGCGCCTGAAGAGACCCAGTACTTC; CDR3aa: CASSGLAPEETQYF
d_gene: NA; v_gene: TRBV7-9; abundance: NA; j_gene: TRBJ2-5; CDR3nt: TGTGCCAGCAGCTTAGTGGGCAGAAAAGAGACCCAGTACTTC; CDR3aa: CASSLVGRKETQYF
d_gene: TRBD1; v_gene: TRBV7-9; abundance: few; j_gene: TRBJ1-5; CDR3nt: TGTGCCAGCAGCTTAGGGACAGGGCTGATGGGTCAGCCCCAGCATTTT; CDR3aa: CASSLGTGLMGQPQHF
d_gene: TRBD1; v_gene: TRBV19; abundance: once; j_gene: TRBJ2-7; CDR3nt: TGTGCCAGTACCCCCACCGGGACAGGGAACTACGAGCAGTACTTC; CDR3aa: CASTPTGTGNYEQYF
d_gene: TRBD1; v_gene: TRBV13; abundance: NA; j_gene: TRBJ2-7; CDR3nt: TGTGCCAGCAGCTCGGGACAGGGTGTCGAGCAGTACTTC; CDR3aa: CASSSGQGVEQYF
d_gene: NA; v_gene: TRBV27; abundance: NA; j_gene: TRBJ1-1; CDR3nt: TGTGCCAGCAGTTCCACAGGGTTCACTGAAGCTTTCTTT; CDR3aa: CASSSTGFTEAFF
d_gene: NA; v_gene: TRBV7-9; abundance: NA; j_gene: TRBJ2-3; CDR3nt: TGTGCCAGCAGCATCCGTATGGATACGCAGTATTTT; CDR3aa: CASSIRMDTQYF
d_gene: NA; v_gene: TRBV15; abundance: NA; j_gene: TRBJ2-5; CDR3nt: TGTGCCACCAGCTATGGGGACACGGGACAAGAGACCCAGTACTTC; CDR3aa: CATSYGDTGQETQYF
d_gene: TRBD1; v_gene: TRBV30; abundance: NA; j_gene: TRBJ1-5; CDR3nt: TGTGCCTGGAGTGTGACAGGGGATCAGCCCCAGCATTTT; CDR3aa: CAWSVTGDQPQHF
d_gene: NA; v_gene: TRBV27; abundance: NA; j_gene: TRBJ2-2; CDR3nt: TGTGCCAGCAGTCCTTCGACAGAGAAGAACACCGGGGAGCTGTTTTTT; CDR3aa: CASSPSTEKNTGELFF